These 32 T cell receptor beta chains came from one sample sequenced in a study of blood T cell repertoires in COVID-19. The repertoire was sequenced with immunoSEQ multiplex PCR; TCRdb's copy has only in-frame clones and lacks some. The repertoire consists of roughly 180,000 clones, with more than 80% occurring once and the leading ten covering 11%. The sample was peripheral blood. These receptors were taken from a woman in her thirties or forties with COVID-19, enrolled during active disease.

The chain couples TRBV4-1 to TRBJ1-5, with TRBD1 matching 7 bases. After removal of 4 bases from V and 7 bases from J, the junction contained 10 bases not matched to a gene. Germline V lookup: CDR1 MGHRA, CDR2 YSYEKL. CDR3 length equals 15 residues. CDR3 amino acids: CASSPNYRGRQPQHF. The CDR3 nucleotides read TGCGCCAGCAGCCCGAATTACAGGGGTAGGCAGCCCCAGCATTTT.

V gene TRBV28 combines with J gene TRBJ1-1; D gene uncertain. The CDR3 covers 13 residues. CDR1 and CDR2 from the germline V gene are MDHEN and SYDVKM. Trimming left V 4 bases short and J 1 base short, with 7 bases between. CDR3 in amino acids: CASSWRGNTEAFF. In DNA form, the CDR3 reads TGTGCCAGCAGTTGGCGGGGGAACACTGAAGCTTTCTTT.

The CDR3 spells CASSLVGGRVHREQFF. CDR3 sequence (DNA): TGTGCCAGCAGCTTAGTGGGCGGGAGGGTTCATCGTGAGCAGTTCTTC. This chain links TRBV7-9 with TRBJ2-1; 9 bases fit TRBD2. With V trimmed by 1 base and J by 9 bases, 10 bases remained unmatched. CDR3 size: 16 residues. In germline, CDR1 is SEHNR, CDR2 FQNEAQ (reference sequence). Based on the CDR3 plus reference TRBV7-9 and TRBJ2-1, the full variable domain is DTGVSQNPRHKITKRGQNVTFRCDPISEHNRLYWYRQTLGQGPEFLTYFQNEAQLEKSRLLSDRFSAERPKGSFSTLEIQRTEQGDSAMYLCASSLVGGRVHREQFFGPGTRLTVL.

This clone was recorded at least ten times. The chain recombines TRBV15 with TRBJ1-2, with TRBD1 identical over 7 bases. The CDR3 consists of 18 residues. The V and J ends lost 1 base and 6 bases, in that order; junction bases with no gene match: 17. Germline assignment: CDR1 LNHNV and CDR2 YYDKDF (reference sequence). CDR3 loop: CATSRVTTGVREWDGYTF. DNA of the CDR3: TGTGCCACCAGCAGAGTAACAACAGGGGTACGGGAGTGGGATGGCTACACCTTC.

The V and J genes are TRBV12-3 or TRBV12-4 and TRBJ1-2; D remains unclear. The V end lost 6 bases, the J end lost 6 bases, and 14 bases lay between the germline ends. This CDR3 region has 13 residues. The CDR3 nucleotides read TGTGCCAGCAGAGCCGGCCAGGTTCATGGCTACACCTTC. Protein product: CASRAGQVHGYTF.

The chain employs TRBV20-1 and TRBJ2-3, with no clear D. Germline assignment: CDR1 DFQATT and CDR2 SNEGSKA (reference sequence). With 5 bases removed from V and 6 bases from J, the gap between germline ends came to 6 bases. The CDR3 covers 10 residues. The CDR3 here is CSALRDTQYF. In DNA, the CDR3 is TGCAGTGCTCTGAGGGATACGCAGTATTTT.

V gene TRBV3-1 (or the pseudogene TRBV3-2) combines with J gene TRBJ1-4; 7 nucleotides line up with TRBD1. The germline gives CDR1 LGHDT, CDR2 YNNKEL (reference sequence). Trimming at V came to 1 base and at J to 6 bases, leaving 8 bases not matched to a gene. The CDR3 is 16 amino acids. Here the CDR3 reads CASSQVGDSWDEKLFF. The CDR3 DNA reads as TGTGCCAGCAGCCAAGTGGGGGACAGTTGGGATGAAAAACTGTTTTTT.

The J gene is TRBJ2-4, the V gene TRBV5-6; 8 nucleotides match TRBD2. The germline gives CDR1 SGHDT, CDR2 YYEEEE. There are 16 residues in the CDR3. Trimming took 3 bases from V and 4 from J; bases not matched to a gene: 9. CDR3 nucleotides: TGTGCCAGCAGCTCAGTGATACTAGCGGAGAAAAACATTCAGTACTTC. Its translation: CASSSVILAEKNIQYF.

The J gene is TRBJ2-1, the V gene TRBV7-3, with 7 bases aligning to TRBD1. The V and J ends lost 5 bases and 5 bases, in that order; junction bases with no gene match: 6. The V gene's germline CDR1 is SGHTA and CDR2 FQGTGA. The length of the CDR3 is 14 residues. This chain's CDR3 is CASSQGGSHNEQFF. CDR3 sequence (DNA): TGTGCCAGCAGCCAAGGGGGCAGCCACAATGAGCAGTTCTTC.

V usage is TRBV29-1 and J usage is TRBJ2-2; possible D gene TRBD2, 7 bases. This CDR3 region has 14 residues. Germline loops: CDR1 SQVTM, CDR2 ANQGSEA. V was pared by 5 bases and J by 3 bases, with 13 bases between. CDR3 DNA: TGCAGCGTTAGCGGGGACATGCACACCGGGGAGCTGTTTTTT. Translated: CSVSGDMHTGELFF.

V and J are TRBV2 and TRBJ1-2; D not certain. Germline CDR1 is SNHLY and CDR2 is FYNNEI. The CDR3 covers 14 residues. V gave up 1 base and J gave up 3 bases, with 9 bases separating them. In DNA, the CDR3 is TGTGCCAGCAGTGAAGTTGTCAGGTACTATGGCTACACCTTC. Translation gives CASSEVVRYYGYTF. Full variable domain (rest looked up from reference TRBV2 and TRBJ1-2): EPEVTQTPSHQVTQMGQEVILRCVPISNHLYFYWYRQILGQKVEFLVSFYNNEISEKSEIFDDQFSVERPDGSNFTLKIRSTKLEDSAMYFCASSEVVRYYGYTFGSGTRLTVV.

The V and J genes are TRBV30 and TRBJ2-1; 8 nucleotides match TRBD2. CDR1 is GTSNPN, CDR2 SVGIG, per germline (reference sequence). Trimming removed 1 base from V and 8 bases from J; junction bases left unmatched: 7. This CDR3 has 14 residues. CDR3 DNA: TGTGCCTGGAGTGCCCTTAAGCGGGGGCATGAGCAGTTCTTC. Translated: CAWSALKRGHEQFF.

In DNA, the CDR3 is TGTGCCTACAGGCGGGGCGGGACGTCGAACACTGAAGCTTTCTTT. It is translated as CAYRRGGTSNTEAFF. The chain links TRBV5-3 to TRBJ1-1, with a possible D match to TRBD1 (5 bases). TRBV5-3 is an open reading frame, and its role is uncertain. The CDR3 is made up of 15 amino acids. Trimming shortened V by 10 bases and J by 1 base, and 20 bases separated the two germline ends.

This clone was seen a few times. V gene TRBV2 combines with J gene TRBJ1-2; 8 nucleotides agree with TRBD1. Germline V gives CDR1 SNHLY, CDR2 FYNNEI. V trimming: 8 bases; J trimming: 9 bases; junction bases outside the gene matches: 8. This CDR3 has 12 residues. The CDR3 spells CASVSGGKSYTF. The CDR3 nucleotides are TGTGCCAGCGTCTCAGGGGGCAAGAGCTACACCTTC.

V is TRBV28 and J is TRBJ1-2; 8 bases are shared with TRBD1. CDR3 length equals 14 residues. J gave up 8 bases and V 7 bases, and 12 bases lay outside the gene matches. The germline V gene encodes CDR1 MDHEN and CDR2 SYDVKM. DNA of the CDR3: TGTGCCAGCAAAGAAGGACAGGGTGGCCGGGGCTACACCTTC. This encodes CASKEGQGGRGYTF.

J is TRBJ1-2 and V is TRBV28; D unclear. The V gene lost 1 base and the J gene lost 7 bases, with 16 bases spanning the gap. Germline V lookup: CDR1 MDHEN, CDR2 SYDVKM. The CDR3 is 15 amino acids. CDR3 sequence (DNA): TGTGCCAGCAGTTTATATGTCCCGGGATTTGGTGGCTACACCTTC. This gives the protein CASSLYVPGFGGYTF.

The genes are TRBV6-5 and TRBJ2-1; D remains unclear. Germline V gene sequence: CDR1 MNHEY, CDR2 SVGAGI. The CDR3 contains 14 residues. The germline V and J ends were trimmed by 6 bases and 0 bases, with 9 bases remaining between them. This CDR3 reads CASRERSSYNEQFF. CDR3 nucleotide sequence: TGTGCCAGCAGAGAGCGAAGCTCCTACAATGAGCAGTTCTTC.

This rearrangement joins TRBV9 to TRBJ1-4; TRBD1 might be the D (6 bases). The V gene lost 0 bases and the J gene lost 7 bases, with 22 bases spanning the gap. Germline V lookup: CDR1 SGDLS, CDR2 YYNGEE. This CDR3 has 18 residues. DNA for the CDR3: TGTGCCAGCAGCGTAGCTACCGGGACGGACGCCAGGGGTGAAAAACTGTTTTTT. As protein: CASSVATGTDARGEKLFF.

This chain joins TRBV29-1 and TRBJ1-3; the match to TRBD1 covers 7 bases. Germline V gene lookup returns CDR1 SQVTM and CDR2 ANQGSEA. The V segment lost 5 bases and the J segment 3 bases; nucleotides outside the gene matches: 7. The CDR3 has 14 amino acids. CDR3 sequence: CSVQQGFGGNTIYF. DNA of the CDR3: TGCAGCGTTCAACAGGGGTTCGGTGGAAACACCATATATTTT.

This chain uses TRBV2 with TRBJ1-1; TRBD1 might be the D (6 bases). The CDR3 contains 15 residues. V was trimmed by 4 bases and J by 1 base, leaving 13 bases between them. CDR1 is SNHLY, CDR2 FYNNEI, per germline. CDR3 sequence reads: CASSAGRGSNTEAFF. The CDR3 DNA reads TGTGCCAGCAGTGCGGGCAGGGGCTCGAACACTGAAGCTTTCTTT.

The chain combines TRBV5-4 with TRBJ2-1, with TRBD1 matching 8 bases. V shed 2 bases, J shed 0 bases, and the junction held 1 base outside the gene matches. Germline CDR1 and CDR2: SGHNT and YYREEE (reference sequence). The CDR3 is made up of 15 amino acids. The CDR3 loop reads CASSFDRGSYNEQFF. Here the CDR3 DNA reads TGTGCCAGCAGCTTCGACAGGGGCTCCTACAATGAGCAGTTCTTC. Full variable domain (outside the CDR3, taken from reference TRBV5-4 and TRBJ2-1): ETGVTQSPTHLIKTRGQQVTLRCSSQSGHNTVSWYQQALGQGPQFIFQYYREEENGRGNFPPRFSGLQFPNYSSELNVNALELDDSALYLCASSFDRGSYNEQFFGPGTRLTVL.

This clone came up a few times. This chain links TRBV18 with TRBJ2-7; D possibly corresponds to TRBD2 (6 bases). CDR3 length: 11 residues. The germline gives CDR1 KGHSH, CDR2 LQKENI. V was clipped by 5 bases and J by 7 bases, with 9 bases between them. DNA of the CDR3: TGTGCCAGCTCAGGAGGGGAGGAGCAGTACTTC. This sequence encodes CASSGGEEQYF.

The V call is TRBV7-3, the J call TRBJ2-1, with 7 bases identical to TRBD1. Trimming at V came to 5 bases and at J to 10 bases, leaving 2 bases not matched to a gene. The length of the CDR3 is 11 residues. CDR1 is SGHTA and CDR2 is FQGTGA in the germline V gene. In nucleotides, the CDR3 is TGTGCCAGCAGCCCGGGACAGGAGCAGTTCTTC. Its translation is CASSPGQEQFF.

CDR3: CASSSGREGGYREQYF. CDR3 DNA: TGTGCCAGCAGCTCGGGGCGGGAGGGCGGATATCGCGAGCAGTACTTC. The chain carries TRBV7-9 and TRBJ2-7, with 9 bases that match TRBD2. The CDR3 is 16 residues long. With 4 bases clipped from V and 6 bases from J, the junction kept 13 bases outside the gene matches. Germline CDR1 and CDR2: SEHNR and FQNEAQ (reference sequence).

This clone appeared a single time. This sequence joins TRBV7-8 and TRBJ2-1, with 7 positions matching TRBD2. This CDR3 region has 13 residues. The V and J ends lost 5 bases and 6 bases, in that order; junction bases with no gene match: 4. Germline assignment: CDR1 SGHVS and CDR2 FQNEAQ. The chain's CDR3 is CASSLGGFNEQFF. CDR3 sequence (DNA): TGTGCCAGCAGCCTCGGGGGGTTCAATGAGCAGTTCTTC.

The gene calls are TRBV20-1 and TRBJ2-5; no definite D call. CDR1 and CDR2 from the germline V gene are DFQATT and SNEGSKA (reference sequence). Trimming pared 2 bases from V and 7 bases from J, leaving 8 bases between. The CDR3 runs 11 residues. CDR3 loop: CSARWAGTQYF. As DNA, the CDR3 is TGCAGTGCTAGATGGGCAGGGACCCAGTACTTC.

V and J are TRBV5-1 and TRBJ2-1; D uncertain. Germline CDR1 and CDR2: SGHRS and YFSETQ. V lost 1 base, J lost 5 bases, and 10 bases lay in between. This CDR3 is 14 amino acids long. CDR3: CASSLMRANNEQFF. The CDR3, as DNA: TGCGCCAGCAGCTTGATGAGAGCTAACAATGAGCAGTTCTTC.

The chain has TRBV11-2 and TRBJ2-5; 14 nucleotides line up with TRBD2. After removal of 5 bases from V and 4 bases from J, the junction contained 3 bases not matched to a gene. Germline V lookup: CDR1 SGHAT, CDR2 FQNNGV. The CDR3 extends over 15 amino acids. The CDR3 DNA reads as TGTGCCAGCAGCACCGGACTAGCGGGGGGAGAGACCCAGTACTTC. It translates to CASSTGLAGGETQYF.

V and J are TRBV28 and TRBJ2-5, with D possibly matching TRBD2 (6 bases). Trimming pared 5 bases from V and 4 bases from J, leaving 23 bases between. Germline lookup yields CDR1 MDHEN and CDR2 SYDVKM. The CDR3 spans 17 residues. The CDR3 DNA follows: TGTGCCAGCAGTCCGCGATTGTCTAGCGCGAAAGCAGAGACCCAGTACTTC. Protein product: CASSPRLSSAKAETQYF. Full variable domain (remainder filled in from reference TRBV28 and TRBJ2-5): DVKVTQSSRYLVKRTGEKVFLECVQDMDHENMFWYRQDPGLGLRLIYFSYDVKMKEKGDIPEGYSVSREKKERFSLILESASTNQTSMYLCASSPRLSSAKAETQYFGPGTRLLVL.

The chain uses TRBV2 and TRBJ1-6, with D possibly matching TRBD1 (6 bases). Germline V gene data show CDR1 as SNHLY and CDR2 as FYNNEI. Between the trimmed V and J ends, which lost 4 bases and 4 bases, there was a span of 11 bases. This CDR3 region has 15 residues. The CDR3: CASSGNGQYNSPLHF. CDR3 DNA: TGTGCCAGCAGTGGGAACGGACAGTATAATTCACCCCTCCACTTT. Supplemented by reference TRBV2 and TRBJ1-6, the full variable domain reads EPEVTQTPSHQVTQMGQEVILRCVPISNHLYFYWYRQILGQKVEFLVSFYNNEISEKSEIFDDQFSVERPDGSNFTLKIRSTKLEDSAMYFCASSGNGQYNSPLHFGNGTRLTVT.

The chain has TRBV5-6 and TRBJ1-2; 9 bases are a match to TRBD1. V was clipped by 9 bases and J by 3 bases; unmatched bases: 15. Germline V gives CDR1 SGHDT, CDR2 YYEEEE. The CDR3 length is 16 residues. The CDR3, as DNA: TGTGCCACCTTGAGAACAGGGGGCCGGGGCTACTATGGCTACACCTTC. This translates into CATLRTGGRGYYGYTF.

The V and J genes are TRBV3-1 (or the pseudogene TRBV3-2) and TRBJ2-1; 8 bases agree with TRBD2. V dropped 6 bases and J dropped 5; count of bases not matched to a gene: 6. Germline CDR1 and CDR2: LGHDT and YNNKEL (reference sequence). This CDR3 is 14 amino acids long. CDR3 bases: TGTGCCAGCAGGGGAGGACTAGCCCACAATGAGCAGTTCTTC. Its protein product is CASRGGLAHNEQFF.